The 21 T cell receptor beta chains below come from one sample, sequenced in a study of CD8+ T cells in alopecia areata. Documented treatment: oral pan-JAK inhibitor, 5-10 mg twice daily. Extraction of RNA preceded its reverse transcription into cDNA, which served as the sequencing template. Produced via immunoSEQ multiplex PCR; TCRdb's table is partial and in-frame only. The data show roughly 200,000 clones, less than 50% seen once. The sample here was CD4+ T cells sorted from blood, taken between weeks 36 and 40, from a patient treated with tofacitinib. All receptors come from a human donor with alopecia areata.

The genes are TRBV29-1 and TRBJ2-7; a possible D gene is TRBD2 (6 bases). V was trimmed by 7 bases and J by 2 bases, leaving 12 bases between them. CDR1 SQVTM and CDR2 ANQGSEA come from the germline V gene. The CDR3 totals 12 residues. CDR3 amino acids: CSAAGRAYEQYF. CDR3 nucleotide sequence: TGCAGCGCCGCGGGAAGAGCCTACGAGCAGTACTTC.

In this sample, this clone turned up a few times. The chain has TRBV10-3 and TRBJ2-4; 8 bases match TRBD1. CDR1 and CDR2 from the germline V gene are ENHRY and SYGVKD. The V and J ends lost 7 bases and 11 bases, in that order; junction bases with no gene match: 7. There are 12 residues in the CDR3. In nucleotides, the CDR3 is TGTGCCATCAAACAGGGGGATGGGGTTCAGTACTTC. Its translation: CAIKQGDGVQYF.

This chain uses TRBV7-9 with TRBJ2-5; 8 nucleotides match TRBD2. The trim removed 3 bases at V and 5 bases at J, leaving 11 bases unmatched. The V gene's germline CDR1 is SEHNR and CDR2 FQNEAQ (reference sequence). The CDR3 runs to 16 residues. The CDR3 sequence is CASSFNVGRAVETQYF. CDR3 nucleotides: TGTGCCAGCAGCTTTAACGTCGGGAGGGCCGTGGAGACCCAGTACTTC.

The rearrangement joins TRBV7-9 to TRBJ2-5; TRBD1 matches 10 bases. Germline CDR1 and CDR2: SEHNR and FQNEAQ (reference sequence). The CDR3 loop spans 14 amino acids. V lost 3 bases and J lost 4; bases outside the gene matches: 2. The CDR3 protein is CASSFGQGGETQYF. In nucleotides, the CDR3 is TGTGCCAGCAGCTTCGGACAGGGGGGAGAGACCCAGTACTTC.

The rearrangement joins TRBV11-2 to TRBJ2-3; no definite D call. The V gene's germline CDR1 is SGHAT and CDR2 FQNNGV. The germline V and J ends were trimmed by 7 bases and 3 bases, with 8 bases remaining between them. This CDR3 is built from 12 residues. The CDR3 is CASTSATDTQYF. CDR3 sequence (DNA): TGTGCCAGCACGTCGGCGACAGATACGCAGTATTTT.

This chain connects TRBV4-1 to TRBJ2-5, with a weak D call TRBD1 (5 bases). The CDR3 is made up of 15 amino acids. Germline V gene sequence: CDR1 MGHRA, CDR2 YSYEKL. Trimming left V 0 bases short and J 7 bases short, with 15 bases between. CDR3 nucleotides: TGCGCCAGCAGCCAAGAGCCGACCAGGGTCGGGACCCAGTACTTC. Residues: CASSQEPTRVGTQYF.

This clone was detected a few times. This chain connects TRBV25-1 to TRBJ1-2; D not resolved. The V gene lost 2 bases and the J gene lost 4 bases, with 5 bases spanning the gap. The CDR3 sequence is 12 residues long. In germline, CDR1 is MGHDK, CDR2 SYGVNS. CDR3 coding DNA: TGTGCCAGCAGTGAACCCCCCTATGGCTACACCTTC. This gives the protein CASSEPPYGYTF.

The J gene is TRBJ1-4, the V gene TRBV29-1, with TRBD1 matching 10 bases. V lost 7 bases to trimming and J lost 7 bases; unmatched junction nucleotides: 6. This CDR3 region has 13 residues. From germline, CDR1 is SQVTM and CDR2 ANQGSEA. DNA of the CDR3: TGCAGCGGAGGGACAGGGGCGGGTGAAAAACTGTTTTTT. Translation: CSGGTGAGEKLFF.

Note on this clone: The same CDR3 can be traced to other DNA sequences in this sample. CDR3 sequence reads: CASSVQLDTQYF. CDR3 in DNA: TGTGCCAGCAGTGTTCAACTAGATACGCAGTATTTT. The rearrangement joins TRBV2 to TRBJ2-3; D unclear. CDR1 is SNHLY and CDR2 is FYNNEI in the germline V gene. This CDR3 has 12 amino acids. V lost 4 bases, J lost 5 bases, and 7 bases lay in between.

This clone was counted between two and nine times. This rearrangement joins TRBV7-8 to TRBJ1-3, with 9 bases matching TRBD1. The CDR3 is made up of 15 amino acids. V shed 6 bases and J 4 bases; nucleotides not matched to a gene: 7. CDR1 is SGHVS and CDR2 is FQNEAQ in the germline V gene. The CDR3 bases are TGTGCCAGCAGACGGACAGGGGCGAGGGGAAACACCATATATTTT. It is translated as CASRRTGARGNTIYF.

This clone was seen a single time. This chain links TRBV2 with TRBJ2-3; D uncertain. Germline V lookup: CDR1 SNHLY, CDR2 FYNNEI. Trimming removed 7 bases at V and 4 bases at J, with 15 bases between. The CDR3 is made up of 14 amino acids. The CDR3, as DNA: TGTGCCAGCAAGGTGAATTCCCGGGCAGATACGCAGTATTTT. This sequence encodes CASKVNSRADTQYF.

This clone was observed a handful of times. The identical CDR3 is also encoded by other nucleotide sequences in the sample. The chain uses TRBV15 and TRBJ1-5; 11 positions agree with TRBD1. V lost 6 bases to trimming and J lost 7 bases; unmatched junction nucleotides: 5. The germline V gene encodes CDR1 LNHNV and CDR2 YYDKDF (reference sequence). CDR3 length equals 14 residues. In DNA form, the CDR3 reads TGTGCCACCAGTGGACAGGGGGCACGGCAGCCCCAGCATTTT. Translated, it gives CATSGQGARQPQHF.

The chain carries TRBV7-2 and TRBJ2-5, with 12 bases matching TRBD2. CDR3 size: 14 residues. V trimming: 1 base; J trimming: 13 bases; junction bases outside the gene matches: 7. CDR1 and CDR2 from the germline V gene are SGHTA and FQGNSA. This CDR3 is CASSLVRLAGAGYF. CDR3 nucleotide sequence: TGTGCCAGCAGCTTAGTCCGACTAGCGGGAGCCGGGTACTTC.

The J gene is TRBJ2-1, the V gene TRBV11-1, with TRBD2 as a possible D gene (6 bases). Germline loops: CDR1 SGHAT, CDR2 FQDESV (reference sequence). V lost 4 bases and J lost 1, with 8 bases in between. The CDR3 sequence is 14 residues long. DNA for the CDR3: TGTGCCAGCAGCTCCGGGACTTCCTACAATGAGCAGTTCTTC. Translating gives CASSSGTSYNEQFF. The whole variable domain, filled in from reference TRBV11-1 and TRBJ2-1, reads EAEVAQSPRYKITEKSQAVAFWCDPISGHATLYWYRQILGQGPELLVQFQDESVVDDSQLPKDRFSAERLKGVDSTLKIQPAELGDSAMYLCASSSGTSYNEQFFGPGTRLTVL.

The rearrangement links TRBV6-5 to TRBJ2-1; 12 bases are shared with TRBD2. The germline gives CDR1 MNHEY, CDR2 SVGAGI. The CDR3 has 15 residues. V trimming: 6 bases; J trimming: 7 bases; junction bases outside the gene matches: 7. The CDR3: CASSPTSGRTNEQFF. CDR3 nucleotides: TGTGCCAGCAGCCCGACTAGCGGGAGAACGAATGAGCAGTTCTTC.

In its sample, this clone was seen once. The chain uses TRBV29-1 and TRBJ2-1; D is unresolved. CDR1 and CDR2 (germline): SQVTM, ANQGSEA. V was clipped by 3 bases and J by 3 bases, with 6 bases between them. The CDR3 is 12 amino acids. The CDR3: CSVDYGYNEQFF. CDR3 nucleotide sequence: TGCAGCGTTGACTATGGCTACAATGAGCAGTTCTTC.

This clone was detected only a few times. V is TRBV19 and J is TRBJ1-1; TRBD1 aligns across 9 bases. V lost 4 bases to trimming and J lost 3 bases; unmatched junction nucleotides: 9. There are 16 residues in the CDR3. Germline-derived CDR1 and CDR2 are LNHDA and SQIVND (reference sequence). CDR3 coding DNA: TGTGCCAGTAGTACTCGGACAGGGGCGGAGGACACTGAAGCTTTCTTT. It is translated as CASSTRTGAEDTEAFF.

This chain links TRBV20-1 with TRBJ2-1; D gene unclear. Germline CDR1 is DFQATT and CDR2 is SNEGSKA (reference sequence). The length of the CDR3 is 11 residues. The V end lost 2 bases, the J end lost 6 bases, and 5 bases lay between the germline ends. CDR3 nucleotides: TGCAGTGCTAGAACGACCAATGAGCAGTTCTTC. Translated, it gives CSARTTNEQFF.

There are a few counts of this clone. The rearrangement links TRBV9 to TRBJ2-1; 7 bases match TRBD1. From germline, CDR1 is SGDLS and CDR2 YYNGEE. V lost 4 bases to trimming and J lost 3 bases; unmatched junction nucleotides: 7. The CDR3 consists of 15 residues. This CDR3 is CASSLTGEGYNEQFF. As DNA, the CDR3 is TGTGCCAGCAGCCTTACAGGGGAAGGCTACAATGAGCAGTTCTTC.

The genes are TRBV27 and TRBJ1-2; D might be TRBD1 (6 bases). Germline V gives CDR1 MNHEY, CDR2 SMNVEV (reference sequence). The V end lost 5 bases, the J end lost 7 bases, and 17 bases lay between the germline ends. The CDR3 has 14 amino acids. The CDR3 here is CASSPRQAGRGYTF. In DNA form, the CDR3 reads TGTGCCAGCAGTCCCCGACAGGCAGGCCGTGGCTACACCTTC.

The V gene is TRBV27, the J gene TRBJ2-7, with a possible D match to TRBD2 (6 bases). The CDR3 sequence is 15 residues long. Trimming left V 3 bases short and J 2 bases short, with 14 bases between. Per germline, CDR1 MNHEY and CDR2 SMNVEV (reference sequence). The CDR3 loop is CASSLLSSGTYEQYF. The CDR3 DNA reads TGTGCCAGCAGTTTGCTAAGTAGCGGTACCTACGAGCAGTACTTC.